This T cell receptor beta chain emerged from a study of blood T cells in healthy people across ages. Study-wide context: With template switching, about one barcoded beta molecule was captured per two T cells.

Primed by a sample-barcoded 5' primer and a J-beta primer mix, a second PCR proceeded for about 7 to 11 cycles. Each single sample gave us at least 2.5 million CDR3-containing paired-end reads. TCRdb re-derived calls from the 5' RACE reads in MiXCR, one entry per CDR3 protein. The sample consists of about 1.4 million distinct CDR3 sequences, around 55% of them appearing once. Whole-study findings and limits: In the absence of known donor CMV status, changes in expanded clonotypes were possibly confounded.

Germline V gene lookup returns CDR1 DFQATT and CDR2 SNEGSKA (reference sequence). Between the trimmed V and J ends, which lost 0 bases and 7 bases, there was a span of 28 bases. The CDR3 has 19 residues. With respect to this clonotype: The antigen remains undetermined.

Researchers collected about 9.6 milliliters of peripheral blood from every single donor. The V and J genes are TRBV20-1 and TRBJ2-1; possible D gene TRBD2, 8 bases. The sequence was collected from a man younger than 30 in good health. Sequencing was carried out using blood. This CDR3 is CSAREGHVEGAGGLNEQFF. The DNA of the CDR3 is TGCAGTGCTAGAGAGGGACACGTGGAGGGGGCGGGGGGCTTAAATGAGCAGTTCTTC.